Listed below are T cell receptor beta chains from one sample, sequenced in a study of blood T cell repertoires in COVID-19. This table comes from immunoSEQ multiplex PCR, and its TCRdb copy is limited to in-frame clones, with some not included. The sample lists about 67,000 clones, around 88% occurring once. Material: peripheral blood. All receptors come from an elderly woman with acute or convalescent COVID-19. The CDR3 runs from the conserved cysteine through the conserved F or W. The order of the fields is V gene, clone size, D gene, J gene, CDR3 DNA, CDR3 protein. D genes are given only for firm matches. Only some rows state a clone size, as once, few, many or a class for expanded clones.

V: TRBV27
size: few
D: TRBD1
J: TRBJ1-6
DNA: TGTGCCAGCAGTTTCGATACCCCGGGACAGGGGAGAAATTCACCCCTCCACTTT
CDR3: CASSFDTPGQGRNSPLHF

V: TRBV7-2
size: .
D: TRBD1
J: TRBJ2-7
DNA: TGTGCCAGCAGCAGGGACAGCAGTCACTACGAGCAGTACTTC
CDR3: CASSRDSSHYEQYF

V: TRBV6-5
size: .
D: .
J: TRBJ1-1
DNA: TGTGCCACCCAATTCCGGGGGAACACTGAAGCTTTCTTT
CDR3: CATQFRGNTEAFF

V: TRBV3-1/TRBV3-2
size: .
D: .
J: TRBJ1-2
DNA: TGTGCCAGCAGCCAAGGGATAGGGGACTATGGCTACACCTTC
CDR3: CASSQGIGDYGYTF

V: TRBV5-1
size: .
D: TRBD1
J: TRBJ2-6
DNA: TGCGCCAGCAGCGTCAACCCCGGGACAGGGGAAGTCCTGACTTTC
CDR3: CASSVNPGTGEVLTF

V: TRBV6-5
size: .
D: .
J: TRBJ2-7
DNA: TGTGCCAGCAGTTCACAGACCTACTACGAGCAGTACTTC
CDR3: CASSSQTYYEQYF

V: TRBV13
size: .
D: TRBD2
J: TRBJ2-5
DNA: TGTGCCAGCAGGGGCGGGAGGGAGCAAGAGACCCAGTACTTC
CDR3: CASRGGREQETQYF

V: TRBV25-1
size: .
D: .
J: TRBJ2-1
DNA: TGTGCCAGCAGCAGACTAGGGATCGGGGATGAGCAGTTCTTC
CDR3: CASSRLGIGDEQFF

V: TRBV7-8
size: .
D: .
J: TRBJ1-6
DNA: TGTGCCAGCAGCTCCGTACAGGGTAATTCACCCCTCCACTTT
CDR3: CASSSVQGNSPLHF

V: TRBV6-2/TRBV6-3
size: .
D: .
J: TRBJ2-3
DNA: TGTGCCAGCAGTCCCGGACACACAGATACGCAGTATTTT
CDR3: CASSPGHTDTQYF

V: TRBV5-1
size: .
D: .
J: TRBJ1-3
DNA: TGCGCCAGCCGCCGGGACAACCGCATCTCTGGAAACACCATATATTTT
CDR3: CASRRDNRISGNTIYF

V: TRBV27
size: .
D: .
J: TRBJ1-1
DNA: TGTGCCAGCAGTTTTATGCGAAACACTGAAGCTTTCTTT
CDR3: CASSFMRNTEAFF

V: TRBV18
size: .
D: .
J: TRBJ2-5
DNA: TGTGCCAGCTCACCGCTCCATACGACCCTGACAGGAAACGGGGAGACCCAGTACTTC
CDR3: CASSPLHTTLTGNGETQYF

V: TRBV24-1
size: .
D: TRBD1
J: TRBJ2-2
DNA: TGTGCCACCATGGGGACAGGGAGGAACACCGGGGAGCTGTTTTTT
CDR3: CATMGTGRNTGELFF

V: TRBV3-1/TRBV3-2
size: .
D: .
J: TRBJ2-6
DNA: TGTGCCAGCAGGCCCCCCCGGGACAACTCTGGGGCCAACGTCCTGACTTTC
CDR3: CASRPPRDNSGANVLTF

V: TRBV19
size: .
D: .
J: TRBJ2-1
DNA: TGTGCCAGTAGTCTGGCGGGAACAACACACAATGAGCAGTTCTTC
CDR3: CASSLAGTTHNEQFF

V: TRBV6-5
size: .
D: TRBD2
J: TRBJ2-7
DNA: TGTGCCAGCAGCCCCGGGAGGTCCTACGAGCAGTACTTC
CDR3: CASSPGRSYEQYF